This TCR beta chain was obtained from a study of sequential checkpoint blockade in melanoma. This clone has only a few counts. Clones were sequenced by immunoSEQ multiplex PCR, and TCRdb holds only the in-frame ones, with some missing. The sample contains roughly 36,000 clones, roughly 32% of which appear only once. CDR3 length: 15 residues. The V gene lost 5 bases and the J gene lost 7 bases, with 18 bases spanning the gap. Treatment denoted: randomized to nivolumab then ipilimumab (arm A) or the reverse (arm B). The sequences come from tumor tissue (inferred from file names), collected from a patient given nivolumab and ipilimumab in sequence. J is TRBJ2-1 and V is TRBV6-7, with unresolved D. TRBV6-7 is sorted into the ORF group, with uncertain function. This receptor was taken from a human donor with melanoma. As DNA, the CDR3 is TGTGCCAGCAGTCCCTCCGGGTTGACAATGAATGAGCAGTTCTTC. Residues: CASSPSGLTMNEQFF.